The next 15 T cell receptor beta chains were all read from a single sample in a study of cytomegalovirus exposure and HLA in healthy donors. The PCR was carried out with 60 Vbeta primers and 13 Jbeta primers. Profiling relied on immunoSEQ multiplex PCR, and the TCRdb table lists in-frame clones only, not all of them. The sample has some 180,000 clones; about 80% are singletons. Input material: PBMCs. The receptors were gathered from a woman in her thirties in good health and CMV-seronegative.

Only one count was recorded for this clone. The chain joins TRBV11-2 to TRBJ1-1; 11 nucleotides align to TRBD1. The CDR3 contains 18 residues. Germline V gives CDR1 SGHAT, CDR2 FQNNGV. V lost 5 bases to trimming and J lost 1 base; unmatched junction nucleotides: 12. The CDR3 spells CASSHFGGQGVPNTEAFF. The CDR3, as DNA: TGTGCCAGCAGCCATTTTGGGGGACAGGGGGTCCCGAACACTGAAGCTTTCTTT.

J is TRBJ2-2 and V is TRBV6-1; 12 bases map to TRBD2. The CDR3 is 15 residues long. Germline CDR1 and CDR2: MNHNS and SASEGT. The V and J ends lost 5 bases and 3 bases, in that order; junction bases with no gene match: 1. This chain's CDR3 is CASSRLAGDTGELFF. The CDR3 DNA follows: TGTGCCAGCAGTCGACTAGCGGGGGACACCGGGGAGCTGTTTTTT.

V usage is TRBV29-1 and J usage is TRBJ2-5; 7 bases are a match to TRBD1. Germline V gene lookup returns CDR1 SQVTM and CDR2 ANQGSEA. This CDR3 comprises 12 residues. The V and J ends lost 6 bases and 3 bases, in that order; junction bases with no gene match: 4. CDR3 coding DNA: TGCAGCGTAGGGACAGCCAAAGAGACCCAGTACTTC. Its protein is CSVGTAKETQYF.

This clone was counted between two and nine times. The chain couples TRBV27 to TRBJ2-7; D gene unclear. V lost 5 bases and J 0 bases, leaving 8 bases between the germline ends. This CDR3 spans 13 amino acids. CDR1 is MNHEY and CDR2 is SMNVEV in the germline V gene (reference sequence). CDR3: CASSSGPSYEQYF. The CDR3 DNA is TGTGCCAGCAGTAGTGGGCCCTCCTACGAGCAGTACTTC.

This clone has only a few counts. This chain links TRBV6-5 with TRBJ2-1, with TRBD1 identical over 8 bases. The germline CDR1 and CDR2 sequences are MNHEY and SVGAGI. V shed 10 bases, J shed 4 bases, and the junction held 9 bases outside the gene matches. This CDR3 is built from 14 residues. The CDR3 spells CATGGQGYYNEQFF. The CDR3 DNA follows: TGTGCCACAGGAGGACAGGGTTATTACAATGAGCAGTTCTTC.

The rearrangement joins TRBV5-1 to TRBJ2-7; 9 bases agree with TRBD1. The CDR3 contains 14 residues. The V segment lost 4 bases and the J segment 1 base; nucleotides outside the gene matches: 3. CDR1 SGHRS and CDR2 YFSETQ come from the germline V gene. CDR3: CASSRTGVSYEQYF. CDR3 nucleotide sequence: TGCGCCAGCAGCCGGACAGGGGTTTCCTACGAGCAGTACTTC.

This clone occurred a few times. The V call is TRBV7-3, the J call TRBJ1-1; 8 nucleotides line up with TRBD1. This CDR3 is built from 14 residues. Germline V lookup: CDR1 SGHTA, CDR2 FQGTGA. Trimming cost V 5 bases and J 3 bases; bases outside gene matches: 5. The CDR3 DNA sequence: TGTGCCAGCAGCCCTACAGGGGGGGACACTGAAGCTTTCTTT. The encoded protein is CASSPTGGDTEAFF.

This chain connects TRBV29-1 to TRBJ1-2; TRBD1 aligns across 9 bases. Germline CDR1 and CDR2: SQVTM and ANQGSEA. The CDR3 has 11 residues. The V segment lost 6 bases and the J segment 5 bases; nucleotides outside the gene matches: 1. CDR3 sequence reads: CSVGQGYGYTF. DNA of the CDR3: TGCAGCGTGGGACAGGGATATGGCTACACCTTC.

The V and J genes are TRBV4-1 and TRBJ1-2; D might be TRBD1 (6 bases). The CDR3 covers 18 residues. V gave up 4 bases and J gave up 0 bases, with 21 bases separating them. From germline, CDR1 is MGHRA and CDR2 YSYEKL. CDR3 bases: TGCGCCAGCAGCCCCCGGGGAGGGGGGAAACTTGCTAACTATGGCTACACCTTC. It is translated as CASSPRGGGKLANYGYTF.

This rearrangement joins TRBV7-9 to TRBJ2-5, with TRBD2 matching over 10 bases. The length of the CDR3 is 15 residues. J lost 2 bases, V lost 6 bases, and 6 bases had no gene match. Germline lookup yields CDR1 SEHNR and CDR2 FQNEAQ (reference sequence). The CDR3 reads CASSPGLADQETQYF. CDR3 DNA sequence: TGTGCCAGCAGTCCCGGACTAGCGGATCAAGAGACCCAGTACTTC.

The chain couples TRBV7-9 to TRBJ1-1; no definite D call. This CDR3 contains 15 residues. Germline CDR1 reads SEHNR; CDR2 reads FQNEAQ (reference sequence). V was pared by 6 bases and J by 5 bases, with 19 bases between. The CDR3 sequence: CASRIIVGSGTEAFF. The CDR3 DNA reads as TGTGCCAGCAGGATAATTGTGGGTTCGGGAACTGAAGCTTTCTTT.

The CDR3, as DNA: TGTGCCAGCAGCATCAGAGGGGGGGTTGCGAGCGAGCAGTACTTC. Translating gives CASSIRGGVASEQYF. The chain combines TRBV7-8 with TRBJ2-7; tentative D call: TRBD2 (7 bases). With 5 bases removed from V and 6 bases from J, the gap between germline ends came to 20 bases. Germline V CDR1 and CDR2: SGHVS, FQNEAQ. The CDR3 contains 15 residues.

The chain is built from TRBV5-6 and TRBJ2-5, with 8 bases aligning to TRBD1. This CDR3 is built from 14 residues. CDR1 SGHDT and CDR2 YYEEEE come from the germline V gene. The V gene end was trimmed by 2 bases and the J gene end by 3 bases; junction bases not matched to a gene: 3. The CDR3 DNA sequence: TGTGCCAGCAGCTTAAAGACAGGGGAAGAGACCCAGTACTTC. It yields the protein CASSLKTGEETQYF.

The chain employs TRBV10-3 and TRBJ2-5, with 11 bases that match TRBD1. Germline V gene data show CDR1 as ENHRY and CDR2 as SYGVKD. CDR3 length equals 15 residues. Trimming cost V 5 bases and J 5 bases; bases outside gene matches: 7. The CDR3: CAISSGTGGRETQYF. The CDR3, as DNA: TGTGCCATCAGTTCCGGGACAGGGGGTAGGGAGACCCAGTACTTC.

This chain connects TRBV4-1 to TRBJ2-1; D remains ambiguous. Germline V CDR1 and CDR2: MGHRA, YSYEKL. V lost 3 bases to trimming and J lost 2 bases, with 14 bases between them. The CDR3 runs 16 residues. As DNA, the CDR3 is TGCGCCAGCAGCCAGGTAGACATAATAACCTACAATGAGCAGTTCTTC. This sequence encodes CASSQVDIITYNEQFF.